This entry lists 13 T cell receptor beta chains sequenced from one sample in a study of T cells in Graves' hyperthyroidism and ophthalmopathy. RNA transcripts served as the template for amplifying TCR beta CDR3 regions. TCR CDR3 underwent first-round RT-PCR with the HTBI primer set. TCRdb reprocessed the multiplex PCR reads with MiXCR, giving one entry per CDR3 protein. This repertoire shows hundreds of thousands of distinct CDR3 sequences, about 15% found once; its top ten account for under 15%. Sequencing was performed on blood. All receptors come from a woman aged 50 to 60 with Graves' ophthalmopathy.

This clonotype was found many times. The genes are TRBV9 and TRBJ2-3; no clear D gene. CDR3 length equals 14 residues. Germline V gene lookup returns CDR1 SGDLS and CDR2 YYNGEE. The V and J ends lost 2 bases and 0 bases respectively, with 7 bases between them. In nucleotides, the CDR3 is TGTGCCAGCAGCGTTATAGGTAGCACAGATACGCAGTATTTT. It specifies CASSVIGSTDTQYF.

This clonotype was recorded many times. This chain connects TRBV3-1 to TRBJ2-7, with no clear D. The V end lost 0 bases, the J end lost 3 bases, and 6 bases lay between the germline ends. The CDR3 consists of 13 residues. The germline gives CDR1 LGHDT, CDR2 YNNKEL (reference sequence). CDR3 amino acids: CASSQEDFYEQYF. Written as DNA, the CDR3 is TGTGCCAGCAGCCAAGAAGACTTCTACGAGCAGTACTTC.

CDR3 region: CATSRAAYEQYF. The DNA for the CDR3 is TGTGCCACCAGCAGGGCTGCCTACGAGCAGTACTTC. The chain couples TRBV15 to TRBJ2-7; no clear D gene. Looked up from germline, CDR1 is LNHNV and CDR2 is YYDKDF (reference sequence). The V end was cut by 3 bases, the J end by 2 bases, with 5 bases between. The CDR3 has 12 residues.

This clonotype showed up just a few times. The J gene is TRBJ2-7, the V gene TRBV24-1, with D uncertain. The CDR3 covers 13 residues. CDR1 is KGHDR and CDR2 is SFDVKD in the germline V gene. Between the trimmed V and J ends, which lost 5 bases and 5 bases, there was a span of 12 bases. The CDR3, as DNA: TGTGCCACCAGTGGCACAACTCCCAACGAGCAGTACTTC. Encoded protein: CATSGTTPNEQYF.

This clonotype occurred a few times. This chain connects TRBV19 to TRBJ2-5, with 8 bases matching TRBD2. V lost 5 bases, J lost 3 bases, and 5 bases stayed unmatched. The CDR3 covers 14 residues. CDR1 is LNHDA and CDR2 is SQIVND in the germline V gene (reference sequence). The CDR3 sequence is CASSPGTREETQYF. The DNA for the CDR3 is TGTGCCAGTAGTCCAGGGACTAGGGAAGAGACCCAGTACTTC.

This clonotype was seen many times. CDR3: CASSDPRSVPGEQFF. CDR3 DNA sequence: TGTGCCAGCAGCGATCCCCGTTCGGTTCCCGGGGAGCAGTTCTTC. This sequence joins TRBV9 and TRBJ2-1; D is unresolved. Germline CDR1 reads SGDLS; CDR2 reads YYNGEE. Trimming shortened V by 3 bases and J by 10 bases, and 20 bases separated the two germline ends. The CDR3 consists of 15 residues.

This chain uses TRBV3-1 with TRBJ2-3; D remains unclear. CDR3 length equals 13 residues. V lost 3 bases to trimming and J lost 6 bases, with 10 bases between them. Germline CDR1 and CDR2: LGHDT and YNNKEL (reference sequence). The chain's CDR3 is CASSHITVDTQYF. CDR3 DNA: TGTGCCAGCAGCCACATTACCGTGGATACGCAGTATTTT.

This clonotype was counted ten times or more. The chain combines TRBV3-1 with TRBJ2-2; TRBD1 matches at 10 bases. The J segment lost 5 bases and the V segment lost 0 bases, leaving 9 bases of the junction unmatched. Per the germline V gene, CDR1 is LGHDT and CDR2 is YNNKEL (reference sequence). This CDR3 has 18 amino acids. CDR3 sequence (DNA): TGTGCCAGCAGCCAAGATCACCTGGGACAGGGGAGTACCGGGGAGCTGTTTTTT. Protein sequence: CASSQDHLGQGSTGELFF.

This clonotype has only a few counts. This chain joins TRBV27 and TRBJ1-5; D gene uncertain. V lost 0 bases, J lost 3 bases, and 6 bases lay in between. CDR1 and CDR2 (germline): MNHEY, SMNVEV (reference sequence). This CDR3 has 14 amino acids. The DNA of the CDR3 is TGTGCCAGCAGTTTATCTTCTCCCAATCAGCCCCAGCATTTT. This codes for CASSLSSPNQPQHF.

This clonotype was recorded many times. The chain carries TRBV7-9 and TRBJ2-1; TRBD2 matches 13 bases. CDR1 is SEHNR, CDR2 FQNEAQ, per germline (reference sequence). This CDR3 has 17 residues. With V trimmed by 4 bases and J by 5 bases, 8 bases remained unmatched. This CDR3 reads CASSYNRGLAGDNEQFF. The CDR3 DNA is TGTGCCAGCAGCTACAATAGAGGACTAGCGGGAGACAATGAGCAGTTCTTC. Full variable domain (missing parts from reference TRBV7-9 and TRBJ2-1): DTGVSQNPRHKITKRGQNVTFRCDPISEHNRLYWYRQTLGQGPEFLTYFQNEAQLEKSRLLSDRFSAERPKGSFSTLEIQRTEQGDSAMYLCASSYNRGLAGDNEQFFGPGTRLTVL.

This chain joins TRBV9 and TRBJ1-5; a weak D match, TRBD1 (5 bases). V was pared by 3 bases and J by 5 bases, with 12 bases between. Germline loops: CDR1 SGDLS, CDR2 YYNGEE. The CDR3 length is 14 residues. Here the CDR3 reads CASSAQGGYQPQHF. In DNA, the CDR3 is TGTGCCAGCAGCGCTCAGGGTGGGTATCAGCCCCAGCATTTT.

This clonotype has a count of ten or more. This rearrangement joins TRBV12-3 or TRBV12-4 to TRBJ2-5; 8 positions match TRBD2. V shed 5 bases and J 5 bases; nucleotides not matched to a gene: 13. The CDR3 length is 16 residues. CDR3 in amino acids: CASSASGSPDVETQYF. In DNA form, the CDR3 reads TGTGCCAGCAGTGCCAGCGGGAGCCCGGATGTGGAGACCCAGTACTTC.

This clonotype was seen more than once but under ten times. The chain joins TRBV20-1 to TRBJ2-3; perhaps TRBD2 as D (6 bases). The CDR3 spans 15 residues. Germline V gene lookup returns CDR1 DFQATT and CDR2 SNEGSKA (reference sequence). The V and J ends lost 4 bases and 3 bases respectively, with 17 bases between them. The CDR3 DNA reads TGCAGTGCTAAAGGGACCGGCGGGATGACAGATACGCAGTATTTT. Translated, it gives CSAKGTGGMTDTQYF.